The rows below give T cell receptor beta chains drawn from one sample of a study of T cells after yellow fever vaccination. TCRdb re-called the 5' RACE reads with MiXCR, one entry per CDR3 protein. Of approximately 110,000 distinct CDR3 sequences detected, nearly 7.5% appear once; the ten largest clones hold roughly 2.5%. Sequenced here: CD4+ T cells sorted from PBMCs, sampled 9 to 10 days after the first yellow fever vaccination. Receptors originate from a man in his late teens or twenties who received the YFV17D yellow fever vaccine. Each CDR3 is given with its conserved first and last residue. The order of the fields is CDR3 protein, CDR3 DNA, D gene, J gene, clone size, V gene. A D gene is named only where the DNA matches it firmly. For some rows the clone size is stated as once, few or many, or as a class when expanded; others skip it.

CDR3 protein: CASTGLAVTDTQYF
CDR3 DNA: TGTGCCAGCACAGGCCTAGCGGTTACAGATACGCAGTATTTT
D gene: TRBD2
J gene: TRBJ2-3
clone size: many
V gene: TRBV12-3/TRBV12-4

CDR3 protein: CAIGHSQETQYF
CDR3 DNA: TGTGCCATCGGCCATTCCCAAGAGACCCAGTACTTC
D gene: .
J gene: TRBJ2-5
clone size: many
V gene: TRBV10-3

CDR3 protein: CASSFAQEGNEQFF
CDR3 DNA: TGCGCCAGCAGCTTTGCCCAGGAAGGGAATGAGCAGTTCTTC
D gene: .
J gene: TRBJ2-1
clone size: many
V gene: TRBV5-1

CDR3 protein: CASSYSDSLPEAFF
CDR3 DNA: TGTGCCAGCAGTTACTCCGACAGCCTACCTGAAGCTTTCTTT
D gene: .
J gene: TRBJ1-1
clone size: many
V gene: TRBV6-2/TRBV6-3

CDR3 protein: CASSLQGGGETQYF
CDR3 DNA: TGCGCCAGCAGCTTGCAAGGCGGGGGCGAGACCCAGTACTTC
D gene: .
J gene: TRBJ2-5
clone size: many
V gene: TRBV5-1

CDR3 protein: CASRLAQPVYTDTQYF
CDR3 DNA: TGTGCCAGCCGACTGGCACAGCCAGTCTATACAGATACGCAGTATTTT
D gene: .
J gene: TRBJ2-3
clone size: many
V gene: TRBV21-1

CDR3 protein: CASSFNNYGYTF
CDR3 DNA: TGTGCCAGCAGCTTTAATAACTATGGCTACACCTTC
D gene: .
J gene: TRBJ1-2
clone size: few
V gene: TRBV7-2

CDR3 protein: CASSPRQGGSYNEQFF
CDR3 DNA: TGCGCCAGCAGCCCTCGCCAGGGTGGGTCCTACAATGAGCAGTTCTTC
D gene: .
J gene: TRBJ2-1
clone size: .
V gene: TRBV5-1

CDR3 protein: CASSLPGGHNEQFF
CDR3 DNA: TGCGCCAGCAGCTTGCCGGGGGGCCACAATGAGCAGTTCTTC
D gene: .
J gene: TRBJ2-1
clone size: few
V gene: TRBV5-1

CDR3 protein: CASSFFLRPTNTGELFF
CDR3 DNA: TGTGCCAGCAGCTTTTTCTTACGGCCTACGAACACCGGGGAGCTGTTTTTT
D gene: .
J gene: TRBJ2-2
clone size: .
V gene: TRBV11-2

CDR3 protein: CASSLFSADTEAFF
CDR3 DNA: TGCGCCAGCAGCTTGTTTTCGGCGGACACTGAAGCTTTCTTT
D gene: .
J gene: TRBJ1-1
clone size: many
V gene: TRBV5-1

CDR3 protein: CASSLAKVLAEPTDTQYF
CDR3 DNA: TGTGCCAGCAGCTTGGCCAAGGTACTAGCGGAGCCCACAGATACGCAGTATTTT
D gene: TRBD2
J gene: TRBJ2-3
clone size: .
V gene: TRBV5-4

CDR3 protein: CASCPHSGETQYF
CDR3 DNA: TGTGCCAGCTGTCCTCATAGCGGAGAGACCCAGTACTTC
D gene: .
J gene: TRBJ2-5
clone size: many
V gene: TRBV12-3/TRBV12-4

CDR3 protein: CASSFSVAEQPQHF
CDR3 DNA: TGTGCCAGCAGTTTTTCGGTGGCGGAACAGCCCCAGCATTTT
D gene: .
J gene: TRBJ1-5
clone size: many
V gene: TRBV12-3/TRBV12-4

CDR3 protein: CATSRDLGRVNEQFF
CDR3 DNA: TGTGCCACCAGCAGAGATTTAGGTAGGGTTAATGAGCAGTTCTTC
D gene: .
J gene: TRBJ2-1
clone size: many
V gene: TRBV15

CDR3 protein: CASSLAAGGGLAKNIQYF
CDR3 DNA: TGTGCCAGCAGCTTAGCAGCGGGGGGTGGATTGGCCAAAAACATTCAGTACTTC
D gene: TRBD2
J gene: TRBJ2-4
clone size: many
V gene: TRBV7-2

CDR3 protein: CATSTMTSADTQYF
CDR3 DNA: TGTGCCACCAGCACTATGACTAGCGCAGATACGCAGTATTTT
D gene: TRBD2
J gene: TRBJ2-3
clone size: few
V gene: TRBV15

CDR3 protein: CASSRSSEETQYF
CDR3 DNA: TGTGCCAGCAGCCGCAGCTCGGAAGAGACCCAGTACTTC
D gene: .
J gene: TRBJ2-5
clone size: .
V gene: TRBV7-9

CDR3 protein: CSARQDRTDTQYF
CDR3 DNA: TGCAGTGCCCGACAGGATCGCACAGATACGCAGTATTTT
D gene: .
J gene: TRBJ2-3
clone size: many
V gene: TRBV20-1

CDR3 protein: CASGSVSTGTDNTEAFF
CDR3 DNA: TGTGCCAGCGGCTCCGTCTCAACCGGGACAGACAACACTGAAGCTTTCTTT
D gene: TRBD1
J gene: TRBJ1-1
clone size: once
V gene: TRBV5-4

CDR3 protein: CASRPQGVPTEAFF
CDR3 DNA: TGTGCCAGCAGACCACAGGGGGTCCCCACTGAAGCTTTCTTT
D gene: TRBD1
J gene: TRBJ1-1
clone size: many
V gene: TRBV12-3/TRBV12-4

CDR3 protein: CASTGTDYQPQHF
CDR3 DNA: TGTGCCAGCACCGGGACAGACTATCAGCCCCAGCATTTT
D gene: TRBD1
J gene: TRBJ1-5
clone size: many
V gene: TRBV2